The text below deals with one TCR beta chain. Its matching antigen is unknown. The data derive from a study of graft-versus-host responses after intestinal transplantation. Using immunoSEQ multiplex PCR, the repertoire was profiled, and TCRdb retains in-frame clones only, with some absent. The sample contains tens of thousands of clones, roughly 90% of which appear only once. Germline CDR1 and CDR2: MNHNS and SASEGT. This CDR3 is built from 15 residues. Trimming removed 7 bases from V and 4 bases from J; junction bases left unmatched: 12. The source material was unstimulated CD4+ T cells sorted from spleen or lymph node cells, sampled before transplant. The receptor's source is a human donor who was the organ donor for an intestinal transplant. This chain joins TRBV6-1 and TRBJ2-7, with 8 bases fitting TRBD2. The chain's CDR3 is CASIRSSGIPYEQYF. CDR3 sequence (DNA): TGTGCCAGCATTCGTAGTAGCGGGATCCCTTACGAGCAGTACTTC.